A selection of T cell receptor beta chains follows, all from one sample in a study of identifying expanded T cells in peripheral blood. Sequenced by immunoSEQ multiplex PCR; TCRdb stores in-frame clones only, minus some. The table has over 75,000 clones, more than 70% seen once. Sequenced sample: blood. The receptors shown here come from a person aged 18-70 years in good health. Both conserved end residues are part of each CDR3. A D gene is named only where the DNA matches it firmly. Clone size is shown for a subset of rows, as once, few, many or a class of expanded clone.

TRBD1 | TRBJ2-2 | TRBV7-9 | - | TGTGCCAGCAGATTAGATCGACAGGGGGCGACCGGGGAGCTGTTTTTT | CASRLDRQGATGELFF
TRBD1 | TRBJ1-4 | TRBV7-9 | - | TGTGCCAGCAGCTTGACAGGGGGCGAGGAAAAACTGTTTTTT | CASSLTGGEEKLFF
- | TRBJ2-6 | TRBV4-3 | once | TGCGCCAGCAGCCCAACTTTGGGGGCCCAAGTATCTGGGGCCAACGTCCTGACTTTC | CASSPTLGAQVSGANVLTF
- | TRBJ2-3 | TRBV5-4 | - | TGTGCCAGCAGCTTGCCAACAGATACGCAGTATTTT | CASSLPTDTQYF
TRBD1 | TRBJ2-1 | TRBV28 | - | TGTGCCAGCAGTCGGGCAGGGGGCGATGAGCAGTTCTTC | CASSRAGGDEQFF
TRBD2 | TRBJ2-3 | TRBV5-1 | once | TGCGCCAGCAGCCCCTTCGGGACTAGCGGGAGCACAGATACGCAGTATTTT | CASSPFGTSGSTDTQYF
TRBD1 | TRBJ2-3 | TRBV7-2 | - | TGTGCCAGCAGCCACCGACAGGGAGTGGGCACAGATACGCAGTATTTT | CASSHRQGVGTDTQYF
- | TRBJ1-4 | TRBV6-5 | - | TGTGCCAGCAGTTACGACGGGAGGGGTTTTGAAAAACTGTTTTTT | CASSYDGRGFEKLFF
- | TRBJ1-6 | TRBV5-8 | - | TGTGCCAGCAGCGTCGTTAGCTCCTATAATTCACCCCTCCACTTT | CASSVVSSYNSPLHF
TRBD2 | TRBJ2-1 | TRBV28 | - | TGTGCCAGCAGTTTGATAGGAGCGGGAGCGGCGGGCTCCTACAATGAGCAGTTCTTC | CASSLIGAGAAGSYNEQFF
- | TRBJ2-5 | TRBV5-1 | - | TGCGCCAGCAGCTCGAAAGGGGAGGAGACCCAGTACTTC | CASSSKGEETQYF
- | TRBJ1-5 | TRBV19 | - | TGTGCCAGTAGTATTGATGCAGAACAAATCAATCAGCCCCAGCATTTT | CASSIDAEQINQPQHF
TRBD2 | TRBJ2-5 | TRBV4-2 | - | TGTGCCAGCAGCCAAGAACTAGCGGGAGTCGGCCAAGAGACCCAGTACTTC | CASSQELAGVGQETQYF
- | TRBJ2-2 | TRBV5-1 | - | TGCGCCAGCAGCTTGTTGGGGGCCGGGGAGCTGTTTTTT | CASSLLGAGELFF
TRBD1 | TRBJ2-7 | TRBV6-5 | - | TGTGCCAGCAGTTACGGCCGGGACAGGTCTACCTACGAGCAGTACTTC | CASSYGRDRSTYEQYF
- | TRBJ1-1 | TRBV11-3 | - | TGTGCCAGCAGCCGAGAACAGAACACTGAAGCTTTCTTT | CASSREQNTEAFF